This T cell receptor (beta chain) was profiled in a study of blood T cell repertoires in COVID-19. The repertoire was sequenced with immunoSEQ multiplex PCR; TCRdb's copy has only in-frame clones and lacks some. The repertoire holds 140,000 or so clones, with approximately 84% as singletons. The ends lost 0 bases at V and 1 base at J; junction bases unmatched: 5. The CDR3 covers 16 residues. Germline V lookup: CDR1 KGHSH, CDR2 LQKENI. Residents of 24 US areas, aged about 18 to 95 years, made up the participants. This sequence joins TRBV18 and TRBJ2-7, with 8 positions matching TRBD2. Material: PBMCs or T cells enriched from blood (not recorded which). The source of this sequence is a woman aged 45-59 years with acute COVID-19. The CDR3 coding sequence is TGTGCCAGCTCACCACCGGCTAGCGGGTATTCCTACGAGCAGTACTTC. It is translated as CASSPPASGYSYEQYF.